A selection of T cell receptor beta chains follows, all from one sample in a study of blood T cell repertoires in COVID-19. Clones were sequenced by immunoSEQ multiplex PCR, and TCRdb holds only the in-frame ones, with some missing. The table includes about 160,000 clones, approximately 88% detected once. The sequenced sample was PBMCs or T cells enriched from blood (not recorded which). The receptors derive from a woman aged 45-60 years who had recovered from COVID-19. The CDR3 runs from the conserved cysteine through the conserved F or W. Each record gives: CDR3 DNA, CDR3 protein, J gene, V gene, clone size, D gene. A D gene is named only where the DNA matches it firmly. Part of the rows lack a size; the others show once, few, many or a class for expanded clones.

cdr3_nt: TGTGCCAGCTCGCAACAGGGGTTGTCCTACGAGCAGTACTTC
cdr3_aa: CASSQQGLSYEQYF
j_call: TRBJ2-7
v_call: TRBV18
clone_size: NA
d_call: TRBD1

cdr3_nt: TGTGCCAGAGTTACGCCAGAGAACACTGAAGCTTTCTTT
cdr3_aa: CARVTPENTEAFF
j_call: TRBJ1-1
v_call: TRBV2
clone_size: NA
d_call: NA

cdr3_nt: TGCGCCAGCAGCTTGGAGGAGCTCTGGAAGAACACCATATATTTT
cdr3_aa: CASSLEELWKNTIYF
j_call: TRBJ1-3
v_call: TRBV5-1
clone_size: NA
d_call: NA

cdr3_nt: TGTGCCATCAGTGAGCGATCCACTAGCGGGGGGGCCAACGGGGAGCTGTTTTTT
cdr3_aa: CAISERSTSGGANGELFF
j_call: TRBJ2-2
v_call: TRBV10-3
clone_size: NA
d_call: TRBD2

cdr3_nt: TGTGCCAGCAGGCAGGGGACCAACTATGGCTACACCTTC
cdr3_aa: CASRQGTNYGYTF
j_call: TRBJ1-2
v_call: TRBV12-3/TRBV12-4
clone_size: NA
d_call: NA

cdr3_nt: TGTGCCAGCACCAAAACCCCAGATTACTATGGCTACACCTTC
cdr3_aa: CASTKTPDYYGYTF
j_call: TRBJ1-2
v_call: TRBV7-2
clone_size: NA
d_call: NA

cdr3_nt: TGTGCCAGCAGCCCTACCCGCGGGGCCGCTAACTATGGCTACACCTTC
cdr3_aa: CASSPTRGAANYGYTF
j_call: TRBJ1-2
v_call: TRBV5-4
clone_size: NA
d_call: NA

cdr3_nt: TGTGCCAGCAGCCAAGGGGCGGGGGGCCCCGCCTACAATGAGCAGTTCTTC
cdr3_aa: CASSQGAGGPAYNEQFF
j_call: TRBJ2-1
v_call: TRBV4-2
clone_size: NA
d_call: TRBD2

cdr3_nt: TGTGCCATTCGGACTAGCGGGGTTCTCGGGGAGCTGTTTTTT
cdr3_aa: CAIRTSGVLGELFF
j_call: TRBJ2-2
v_call: TRBV4-2
clone_size: NA
d_call: TRBD2

cdr3_nt: TGTGCCAGCAGCCAAGCAGGGAACACCGGGGAGCTGTTTTTT
cdr3_aa: CASSQAGNTGELFF
j_call: TRBJ2-2
v_call: TRBV3-1/TRBV3-2
clone_size: NA
d_call: NA

cdr3_nt: TGTGCCAGCAGCCAAGATCTCGGGGTAATTCCCGGGGAGCTGTTTTTT
cdr3_aa: CASSQDLGVIPGELFF
j_call: TRBJ2-2
v_call: TRBV14
clone_size: NA
d_call: NA

cdr3_nt: TGTGCCACCAGTGATCGGACAGGTTGGGATGGCTACACCTTC
cdr3_aa: CATSDRTGWDGYTF
j_call: TRBJ1-2
v_call: TRBV24-1
clone_size: NA
d_call: TRBD1

cdr3_nt: TGTGCCAGCAGCACATTGACTAGCGGGGGGCCAGATACGCAGTATTTT
cdr3_aa: CASSTLTSGGPDTQYF
j_call: TRBJ2-3
v_call: TRBV11-3
clone_size: NA
d_call: TRBD2

cdr3_nt: TGTGCCAGCAGCTTAGAACAGGGGCTTACCTACGAGCAGTACTTC
cdr3_aa: CASSLEQGLTYEQYF
j_call: TRBJ2-7
v_call: TRBV7-2
clone_size: NA
d_call: TRBD1

cdr3_nt: TGTGCCAGCAGCTTACCCCAGGGGGACACTGAAGCTTTCTTT
cdr3_aa: CASSLPQGDTEAFF
j_call: TRBJ1-1
v_call: TRBV11-3
clone_size: NA
d_call: TRBD1

cdr3_nt: TGTGCCAGCGGACAGGGATTGGAACTGTTTTTT
cdr3_aa: CASGQGLELFF
j_call: TRBJ1-4
v_call: TRBV21-1
clone_size: NA
d_call: NA

cdr3_nt: TGTGCCAGCAGTGACTCCGGGGGTCCCACAGATACGCAGTATTTT
cdr3_aa: CASSDSGGPTDTQYF
j_call: TRBJ2-3
v_call: TRBV2
clone_size: NA
d_call: NA

cdr3_nt: TGTGCCAGCAGGGGGACAGGGGGCCGGAAGAACACTGAAGCTTTCTTT
cdr3_aa: CASRGTGGRKNTEAFF
j_call: TRBJ1-1
v_call: TRBV5-4
clone_size: NA
d_call: TRBD1

cdr3_nt: TGTGCCAGCAGCGCCCCGGGACTAGTAGCCGGTGAGCAGTTCTTC
cdr3_aa: CASSAPGLVAGEQFF
j_call: TRBJ2-1
v_call: TRBV9
clone_size: few
d_call: TRBD2

cdr3_nt: TGTGCCAGCAGGCAACCGGAGGGGTCACCCCTCCACTTT
cdr3_aa: CASRQPEGSPLHF
j_call: TRBJ1-6
v_call: TRBV6-5
clone_size: few
d_call: NA

cdr3_nt: TGTGCCGTCACGCACCGCGGGGCAGCCTACGAGCAGTACTTC
cdr3_aa: CAVTHRGAAYEQYF
j_call: TRBJ2-7
v_call: TRBV2
clone_size: NA
d_call: NA

cdr3_nt: TGCGCCAGCAGTGAGAAGGTCCTGCGGACAGATACGCAGTATTTT
cdr3_aa: CASSEKVLRTDTQYF
j_call: TRBJ2-3
v_call: TRBV10-2
clone_size: NA
d_call: NA

cdr3_nt: TGTGCCAGCAGCCAAGAGCCTGCAGGGCTACCATATGGCTACACCTTC
cdr3_aa: CASSQEPAGLPYGYTF
j_call: TRBJ1-2
v_call: TRBV14
clone_size: few
d_call: NA

cdr3_nt: TGTGCCAGCAGCCAAGGGCTGATAGGGGCAGATACGCAGTATTTT
cdr3_aa: CASSQGLIGADTQYF
j_call: TRBJ2-3
v_call: TRBV14
clone_size: NA
d_call: NA

cdr3_nt: TGCGCCAGCAGCAAGGGAGGGCGGGACAGGGACATCCGAATCTACGAGCAGTACTTC
cdr3_aa: CASSKGGRDRDIRIYEQYF
j_call: TRBJ2-7
v_call: TRBV5-1
clone_size: NA
d_call: TRBD1

cdr3_nt: TGTGCCAGCAGCCCCGGGACTAGCGGGGGGGAGGAGACCCAGTACTTC
cdr3_aa: CASSPGTSGGEETQYF
j_call: TRBJ2-5
v_call: TRBV7-9
clone_size: NA
d_call: TRBD2

cdr3_nt: TGTGCCAGCAGCTTTGGGGGGGGCACAGATACGCAGTATTTT
cdr3_aa: CASSFGGGTDTQYF
j_call: TRBJ2-3
v_call: TRBV7-3
clone_size: NA
d_call: TRBD2

cdr3_nt: TGTGCCAGCAGTTACCGCAGCAGGGACACTGAAGCTTTCTTT
cdr3_aa: CASSYRSRDTEAFF
j_call: TRBJ1-1
v_call: TRBV6-6
clone_size: few
d_call: NA

cdr3_nt: TGTGCCAGCAGAAACATAGAGGCATCTCTCCAAGAGACCCAGTACTTC
cdr3_aa: CASRNIEASLQETQYF
j_call: TRBJ2-5
v_call: TRBV9
clone_size: NA
d_call: NA

cdr3_nt: TGCAGCGTTGGATCCCCCCGGGGTGACACTGAAGCTTTCTTT
cdr3_aa: CSVGSPRGDTEAFF
j_call: TRBJ1-1
v_call: TRBV29-1
clone_size: NA
d_call: NA

cdr3_nt: TGTGCCAGCAGCCCTCAAAGAAAGGGGGCGCTTGGCTATGGCTACACCTTC
cdr3_aa: CASSPQRKGALGYGYTF
j_call: TRBJ1-2
v_call: TRBV3-1/TRBV3-2
clone_size: NA
d_call: TRBD1

cdr3_nt: TGTGCCAGCAGTGCCGCGGGGGGTCCCCAAGAGACCCAGTACTTC
cdr3_aa: CASSAAGGPQETQYF
j_call: TRBJ2-5
v_call: TRBV6-4
clone_size: NA
d_call: TRBD2

cdr3_nt: TGTGCCAGCAGTGGGGAGTTTTTTCCTTATTCACCCCTCCACTTT
cdr3_aa: CASSGEFFPYSPLHF
j_call: TRBJ1-6
v_call: TRBV25-1
clone_size: NA
d_call: NA

cdr3_nt: TGTGCCAGCAGCTTTCCGGGACACCATGCAACTAATGAAAAACTGTTTTTT
cdr3_aa: CASSFPGHHATNEKLFF
j_call: TRBJ1-4
v_call: TRBV7-6
clone_size: NA
d_call: NA

cdr3_nt: TGTGCCAGCCGGGGACAGATGAATTCACCCCTCCACTTT
cdr3_aa: CASRGQMNSPLHF
j_call: TRBJ1-6
v_call: TRBV14
clone_size: NA
d_call: TRBD1